Below, 8 T cell receptor beta chains from the same sample are listed, as sequenced in a study of blood T cell repertoires in COVID-19. Profiled with immunoSEQ multiplex PCR; TCRdb holds only in-frame clones, not every one. The repertoire holds roughly 150,000 clones, with approximately 90% as singletons. The sample taken for sequencing was PBMCs or T cells enriched from blood (not recorded which). These receptors came from a woman aged 40 to 49 who had been exposed to COVID-19.

The chain employs TRBV9 and TRBJ1-5, with TRBD1 as a possible D gene (6 bases). From germline, CDR1 is SGDLS and CDR2 YYNGEE. With 4 bases removed from V and 3 bases from J, the gap between germline ends came to 20 bases. The CDR3 loop spans 17 amino acids. The CDR3 nucleotides read TGTGCCAGCAGCCCAGACAAACCGGGACATTTCAATCAGCCCCAGCATTTT. This sequence encodes CASSPDKPGHFNQPQHF.

The chain combines TRBV5-1 with TRBJ1-1, with TRBD1 matching 7 bases. Trimming removed 1 base from V and 0 bases from J; junction bases left unmatched: 3. Germline values: CDR1 SGHRS, CDR2 YFSETQ. This CDR3 is built from 15 residues. CDR3 nucleotide sequence: TGCGCCAGCAGCTTGACACAGGGGATGAACACTGAAGCTTTCTTT. Amino acid sequence: CASSLTQGMNTEAFF.

The chain joins TRBV4-1 to TRBJ2-7, with a tentative D call TRBD1 (5 bases). Trimming took off 1 base at V and 2 bases at J, with 12 bases between the two ends. Germline CDR1 reads MGHRA; CDR2 reads YSYEKL. This CDR3 comprises 15 residues. This CDR3 reads CASSQGETDAYEQYF. The CDR3 bases are TGCGCCAGCAGCCAAGGTGAGACAGACGCCTACGAGCAGTACTTC.

This rearrangement joins TRBV7-9 to TRBJ1-2; D remains unclear. CDR3 length equals 13 residues. The germline V gene has CDR1 SEHNR and CDR2 FQNEAQ (reference sequence). The V end was cut by 3 bases, the J end by 8 bases, with 13 bases between. CDR3: CASSFEDLGGYTF. The DNA of the CDR3 is TGTGCCAGCAGCTTTGAGGACTTAGGGGGCTACACCTTC.

This clone was seen a handful of times. The gene calls are TRBV7-2 and TRBJ2-7; TRBD2 aligns across 7 bases. The junction had 6 bases not matched to a gene; V was cut back by 5 bases and J by 2 bases. Germline values: CDR1 SGHTA, CDR2 FQGNSA. The CDR3 has 14 amino acids. CDR3 coding DNA: TGTGCCAGCAGCACAATAGCGGGTCCCTACGAGCAGTACTTC. Encoded protein: CASSTIAGPYEQYF. The variable domain in full, with the rest retrieved from reference TRBV7-2 and TRBJ2-7, is GAGVSQSPSNKVTEKGKDVELRCDPISGHTALYWYRQSLGQGLEFLIYFQGNSAPDKSGLPSDRFSAERTGGSVSTLTIQRTQQEDSAVYLCASSTIAGPYEQYFGPGTRLTVT.

This clone was recorded once. The V gene is TRBV2, the J gene TRBJ1-6; 8 nucleotides align to TRBD1. CDR3 length equals 14 residues. V gave up 3 bases and J gave up 7 bases; unmatched junction bases: 2. Germline CDR1 and CDR2: SNHLY and FYNNEI. CDR3 region: CASSDGQGNSPLHF. For the CDR3, the DNA is TGTGCCAGCAGTGACGGACAGGGAAATTCACCCCTCCACTTT.

J is TRBJ1-5 and V is TRBV7-8, with 7 bases matching TRBD1. Germline assignment: CDR1 SGHVS and CDR2 FQNEAQ. J lost 2 bases, V lost 5 bases, and 6 bases had no gene match. The CDR3 has 15 residues. The CDR3 spells CASSHRGGGNQPQHF. The CDR3 DNA sequence: TGTGCCAGCAGCCACAGGGGCGGCGGCAATCAGCCCCAGCATTTT. The full variable domain, with the rest looked up from reference TRBV7-8 and TRBJ1-5, is GAGVSQSPRYKVAKRGQDVALRCDPISGHVSLFWYQQALGQGPEFLTYFQNEAQLDKSGLPSDRFFAERPEGSVSTLKIQRTQQEDSAVYLCASSHRGGGNQPQHFGDGTRLSIL.

The CDR3 sequence: CASSLTSQNNSPLHF. CDR3 in DNA: TGTGCCAGCAGCTTAACGTCACAGAATAATTCACCCCTCCACTTT. The chain couples TRBV7-6 to TRBJ1-6; D gene unclear. The length of the CDR3 is 15 residues. Between the trimmed V and J ends, which lost 2 bases and 5 bases, there was a span of 10 bases. The V gene's germline CDR1 is SGHVS and CDR2 FNYEAQ.